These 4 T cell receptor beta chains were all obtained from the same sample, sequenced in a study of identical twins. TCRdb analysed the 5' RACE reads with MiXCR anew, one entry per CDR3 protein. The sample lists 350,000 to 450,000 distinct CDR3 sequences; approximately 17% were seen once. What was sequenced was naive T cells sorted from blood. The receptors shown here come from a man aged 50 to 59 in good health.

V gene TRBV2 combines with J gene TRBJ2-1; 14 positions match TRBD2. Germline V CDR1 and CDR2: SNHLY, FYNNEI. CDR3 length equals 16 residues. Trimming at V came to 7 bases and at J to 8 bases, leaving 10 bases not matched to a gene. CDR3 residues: CASKRSGTSGSYEQFF. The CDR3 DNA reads TGTGCCAGCAAGCGCAGCGGGACTAGCGGGAGCTATGAGCAGTTCTTC.

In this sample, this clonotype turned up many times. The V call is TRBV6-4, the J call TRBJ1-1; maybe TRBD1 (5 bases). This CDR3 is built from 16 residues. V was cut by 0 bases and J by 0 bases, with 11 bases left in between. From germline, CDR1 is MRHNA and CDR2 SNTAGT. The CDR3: CASSDSGRALNTEAFF. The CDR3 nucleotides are TGTGCCAGCAGTGACTCGGGCAGGGCTCTGAACACTGAAGCTTTCTTT.

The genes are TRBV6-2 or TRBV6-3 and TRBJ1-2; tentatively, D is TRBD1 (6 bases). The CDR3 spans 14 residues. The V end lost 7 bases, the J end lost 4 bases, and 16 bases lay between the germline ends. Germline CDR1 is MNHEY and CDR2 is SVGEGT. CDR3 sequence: CASKQSGGGYGYTF. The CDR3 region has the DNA TGTGCCAGCAAACAGAGCGGGGGCGGCTATGGCTACACCTTC.

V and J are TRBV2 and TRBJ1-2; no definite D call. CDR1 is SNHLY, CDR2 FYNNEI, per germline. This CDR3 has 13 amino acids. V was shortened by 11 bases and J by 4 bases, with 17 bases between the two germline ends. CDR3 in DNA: TGTGCCGGAGTCTACCTGGTGGGCTATGGCTACACCTTC. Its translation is CAGVYLVGYGYTF.